The sequence of this T cell receptor (beta chain) was determined in a study of T cells after yellow fever vaccination. Points from the study as a whole: Compared with primary, the secondary response was weaker and peaked at day 5, not 15. It was a small share of clonotypes that appeared in both CD4 and CD8 compartments. Boosting was followed by the reappearance of most primary-vaccination clones (about 96% CD4, 70% to 90% CD8).

About this clonotype: Its specificity is not known.

TCR cDNA was made by 5'RACE template switching, adding a universal primer site and UMIs. TCRdb analysed the 5' RACE reads with MiXCR anew, one entry per CDR3 protein. The table has about 300,000 distinct CDR3 sequences, roughly 8.7% seen once. Sample: CD4+ T cells sorted from PBMCs, taken 5 days after the yellow fever booster vaccination. This TCR derives from a man aged 18 to 29 who received the YFV17D yellow fever vaccine.

The CDR3 nucleotides are TGCAGCGTTGGAGCGCTTGGCTACGAGCAGTACTTC. It encodes CSVGALGYEQYF. The chain couples TRBV29-1 to TRBJ2-7; D is ambiguous. The CDR3 totals 12 residues. In germline, CDR1 is SQVTM, CDR2 ANQGSEA. Trimming took off 4 bases at V and 3 bases at J, with 10 bases between the two ends.